Following are 26 T cell receptor beta chains from one sample sequenced in a study of CXCR3-negative and CXCR3-positive naive CD8 T cells. Libraries of TRB cDNA were made by 5' RACE and carried UMIs. TCRdb re-called the 5' RACE reads; every CDR3 protein appears as one record, without DNA. This sample's table reports around 96,000 distinct CDR3 sequences. Sequencing was performed on naive CXCR3- CD8+ T cells from blood. The subset was: CD45RO-CCR7+CD27+CD95- naive CD8+ T cells lacking CXCR3 (TNR3-). These receptors originate from a human donor in good health. Some clones in this sample may be carry-over from other donors' samples.

The chain has TRBV14 and TRBJ2-7; TCRdb designates TRBD2, a call that cannot be tested without DNA. The CDR3 is made up of 15 amino acids. Germline lookup yields CDR1 SGHDN and CDR2 FVKESK. CDR3 loop: CASSHPGLGFYEQYF.

The V and J genes are TRBV20-1 and TRBJ1-1; the TCRdb D gene call, TRBD1, has no DNA to confirm it. CDR3 length: 12 residues. Germline V lookup: CDR1 DFQATT, CDR2 SNEGSKA (reference sequence). The CDR3 loop reads CSARGEGAVAFF.

CDR3 loop: CASTQGASNTEAFF. The rearrangement links TRBV5-1 to TRBJ1-1; TCRdb selects TRBD1, and the lack of DNA leaves this call unchecked. The CDR3 consists of 14 residues. The V gene's germline CDR1 is SGHRS and CDR2 YFSETQ.

This chain connects TRBV4-3 to TRBJ1-5. The CDR3 sequence is 16 residues long. Looked up from germline, CDR1 is LGHNA and CDR2 is YSLEER. CDR3 in amino acids: CASSQDWRVIGQPQHF.

This chain joins TRBV5-1 and TRBJ2-3; TCRdb indicates TRBD1, and absent DNA this call remains unverified. Germline CDR1 SGHRS, CDR2 YFSETQ. The CDR3 spans 16 residues. The chain's CDR3 is CASSLVIAGGTDTQYF.

This rearrangement joins TRBV7-3 to TRBJ2-1; as DNA is missing, the TRBD2 call by TCRdb cannot be tested. This CDR3 has 15 amino acids. CDR1 is SGHTA, CDR2 FQGTGA, per germline. The CDR3 sequence: CASSLLAGMNEEQFF.

The chain recombines TRBV28 with TRBJ2-2. The germline gives CDR1 MDHEN, CDR2 SYDVKM. There are 16 residues in the CDR3. The CDR3: CASSSLVTPNTGELFF.

The chain couples TRBV9 to TRBJ2-7. Germline lookup yields CDR1 SGDLS and CDR2 YYNGEE. The CDR3 is made up of 16 amino acids. This chain's CDR3 is CASSVGSERPVNEQYF.

The chain couples TRBV6-2 or TRBV6-3 to TRBJ2-7; TCRdb indicates TRBD1, and absent DNA this call remains unverified. There are 14 residues in the CDR3. The germline CDR1 and CDR2 sequences are MNHEY and SVGEGT. This chain's CDR3 is CASSSTDYSYEQYF.

The rearrangement links TRBV6-5 to TRBJ2-1; TCRdb indicates TRBD2, and absent DNA this call remains unverified. The CDR3 runs to 15 residues. The germline CDR1 and CDR2 sequences are MNHEY and SVGAGI. This CDR3 is CASMASGGPNNEQFF.

The V call is TRBV2, the J call TRBJ2-5; without DNA, the TCRdb call of TRBD1 cannot be checked. This CDR3 has 13 residues. Per germline, CDR1 SNHLY and CDR2 FYNNEI. The CDR3 is CASSGQGQETQYF.

The chain is built from TRBV5-8 and TRBJ1-5; TCRdb selects TRBD1, and the lack of DNA leaves this call unchecked. Germline values: CDR1 SGHTS, CDR2 YDEGEE. The CDR3 is 15 residues long. The CDR3 protein is CASSPVWGPSQPQHF.

The chain couples TRBV28 to TRBJ2-5; TCRdb's D gene call, TRBD1, goes unchecked for lack of DNA. The length of the CDR3 is 14 residues. Germline CDR1 is MDHEN and CDR2 is SYDVKM. This CDR3 is CASSWQGFGETQYF.

The chain is built from TRBV29-1 and TRBJ2-1. The CDR3 is 11 amino acids. CDR1 and CDR2 from the germline V gene are SQVTM and ANQGSEA. The CDR3 loop reads CSADFYNEQFF.

V and J are TRBV29-1 and TRBJ2-1; TCRdb gives TRBD2 as the D gene, but with no DNA this cannot be confirmed. The CDR3 spans 13 residues. CDR1 and CDR2 from the germline V gene are SQVTM and ANQGSEA. CDR3 sequence reads: CSIGPSGNNEQFF.

This sequence joins TRBV13 and TRBJ2-7; TCRdb proposes TRBD1, but this gene call is untestable without DNA. The CDR3 runs 13 residues. The germline CDR1 and CDR2 sequences are PRHDT and FYEKMQ (reference sequence). The CDR3 is CASSSNRGYEQYF.

The chain uses TRBV6-2 or TRBV6-3 and TRBJ2-1; TCRdb selects TRBD1, and the lack of DNA leaves this call unchecked. The CDR3 length is 17 residues. CDR1 MNHEY and CDR2 SVGEGT come from the germline V gene. The CDR3 sequence: CASSYSTGAQINNEQFF.

The chain employs TRBV27 and TRBJ2-7. The CDR3 has 12 amino acids. The germline V gene has CDR1 MNHEY and CDR2 SMNVEV (reference sequence). CDR3 in amino acids: CASSLSGNEQYF.

The chain has TRBV5-5 and TRBJ2-2; TCRdb's D call, TRBD1, is unchecked because there is no DNA. Germline V gene data show CDR1 as SGHKS and CDR2 as YYEKEE (reference sequence). The CDR3 spans 18 residues. CDR3 residues: CASSLPIRTGGDSGELFF.

The chain has TRBV29-1 and TRBJ1-2. Germline lookup yields CDR1 SQVTM and CDR2 ANQGSEA. This CDR3 has 12 amino acids. The CDR3: CSVTIGSDGYTF.

The J gene is TRBJ2-7, the V gene TRBV29-1; TCRdb names TRBD1, which stays unverified in the absence of DNA. The CDR3 totals 13 residues. From germline, CDR1 is SQVTM and CDR2 ANQGSEA. The CDR3 protein is CSVFGQGAYEQYF.

Here the CDR3 reads CATYREPGYTF. The J gene is TRBJ1-2, the V gene TRBV10-2; TCRdb proposes TRBD1, but this gene call is untestable without DNA. The germline V gene encodes CDR1 WSHSY and CDR2 SAAADI. The CDR3 loop spans 11 amino acids.

The chain joins TRBV6-5 to TRBJ1-2; TCRdb's D call, TRBD1, is unchecked because there is no DNA. Germline CDR1 MNHEY, CDR2 SVGAGI. The CDR3 covers 17 residues. CDR3 amino acids: CASSYSIVGQTNYGYTF.

The chain combines TRBV7-9 with TRBJ2-5. The CDR3 extends over 13 amino acids. The germline V gene has CDR1 SEHNR and CDR2 FQNEAQ (reference sequence). This CDR3 reads CASNAGNQETQYF.

The J gene is TRBJ2-7, the V gene TRBV28. CDR1 is MDHEN, CDR2 SYDVKM, per germline. The CDR3 contains 13 residues. The CDR3 loop reads CAISSTDSYEQYF.

This chain joins TRBV13 and TRBJ2-6. The CDR3 loop spans 13 amino acids. CDR1 is PRHDT, CDR2 FYEKMQ, per germline (reference sequence). The CDR3 is CASSLGGANVLTF.